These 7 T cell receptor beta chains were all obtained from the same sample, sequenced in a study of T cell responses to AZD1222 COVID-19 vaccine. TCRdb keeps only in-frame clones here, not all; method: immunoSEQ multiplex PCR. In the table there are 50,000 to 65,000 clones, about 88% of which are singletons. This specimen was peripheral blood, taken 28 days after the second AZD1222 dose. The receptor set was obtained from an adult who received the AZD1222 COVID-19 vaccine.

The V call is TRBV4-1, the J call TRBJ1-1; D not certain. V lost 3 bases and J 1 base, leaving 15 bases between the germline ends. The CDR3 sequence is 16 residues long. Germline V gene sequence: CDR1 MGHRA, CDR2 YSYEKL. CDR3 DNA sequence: TGCGCCAGCAGCCACGTACGGTGGGGTACGAACACTGAAGCTTTCTTT. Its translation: CASSHVRWGTNTEAFF.

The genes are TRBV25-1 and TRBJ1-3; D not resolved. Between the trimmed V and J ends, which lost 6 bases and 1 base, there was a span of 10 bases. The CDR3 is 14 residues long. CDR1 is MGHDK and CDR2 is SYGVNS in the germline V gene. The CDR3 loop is CASRGHSSGNTIYF. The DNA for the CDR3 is TGTGCCAGCAGAGGTCACAGTTCTGGAAACACCATATATTTT.

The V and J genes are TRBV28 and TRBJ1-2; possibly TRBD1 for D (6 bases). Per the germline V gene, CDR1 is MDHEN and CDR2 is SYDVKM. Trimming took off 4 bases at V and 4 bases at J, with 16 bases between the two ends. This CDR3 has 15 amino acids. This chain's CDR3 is CASSSETQGSYGYTF. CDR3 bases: TGTGCCAGCAGTTCCGAAACCCAGGGGAGCTATGGCTACACCTTC.

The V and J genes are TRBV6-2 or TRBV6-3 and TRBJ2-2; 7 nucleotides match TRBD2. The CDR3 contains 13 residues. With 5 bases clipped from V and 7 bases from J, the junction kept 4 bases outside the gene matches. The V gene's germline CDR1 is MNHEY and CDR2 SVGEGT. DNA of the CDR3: TGTGCCAGCAGTACCTTAGCGGGCGGGGAGCTGTTTTTT. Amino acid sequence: CASSTLAGGELFF.

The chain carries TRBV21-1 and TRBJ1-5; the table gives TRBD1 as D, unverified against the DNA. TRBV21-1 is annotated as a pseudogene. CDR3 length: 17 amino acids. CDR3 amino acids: CAREPGQKSQINQPQHF. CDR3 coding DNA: TGTGCCAGGGAACCTGGACAGAAATCTCAAATCAATCAGCCCCAGCATTTT.

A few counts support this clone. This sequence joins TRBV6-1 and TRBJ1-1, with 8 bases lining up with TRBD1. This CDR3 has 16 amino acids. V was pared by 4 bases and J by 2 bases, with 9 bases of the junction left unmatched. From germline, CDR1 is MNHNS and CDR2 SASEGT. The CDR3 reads CASSAIIGQGNTEAFF. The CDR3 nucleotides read TGTGCCAGCAGTGCTATAATAGGACAGGGAAACACTGAAGCTTTCTTT.

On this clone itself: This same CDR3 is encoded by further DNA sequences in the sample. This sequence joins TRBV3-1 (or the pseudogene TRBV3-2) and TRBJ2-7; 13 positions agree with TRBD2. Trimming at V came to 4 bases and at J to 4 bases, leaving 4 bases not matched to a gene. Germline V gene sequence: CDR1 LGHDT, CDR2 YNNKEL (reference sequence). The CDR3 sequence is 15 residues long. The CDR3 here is CASSPPGLAGYEQYF. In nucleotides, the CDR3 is TGTGCCAGCAGCCCTCCGGGACTAGCGGGGTACGAGCAGTACTTC.